The next 2 T cell receptor beta chains were all read from a single sample in a study of T cells after yellow fever vaccination. TCRdb analysed the 5' RACE reads with MiXCR anew, one entry per CDR3 protein. In the table there are some 320,000 distinct CDR3 sequences, approximately 12% of which are singletons. This sample comprised CD4+ T cells sorted from PBMCs, obtained 45 days after the yellow fever booster vaccination. These TCRs come from a man between 18 and 29 years old who received the YFV17D yellow fever vaccine.

This clonotype was recorded a few times. V and J are TRBV29-1 and TRBJ2-6; D call uncertain. Trimming shortened V by 6 bases and J by 1 base, and 10 bases separated the two germline ends. CDR3 length equals 14 residues. CDR1 SQVTM and CDR2 ANQGSEA come from the germline V gene. CDR3 in DNA: TGCAGCGTCCCCGGTGGATCTGGGGCCAACGTCCTGACTTTC. Translating gives CSVPGGSGANVLTF.

The chain recombines TRBV29-1 with TRBJ1-2; TRBD1 aligns across 10 bases. Germline V lookup: CDR1 SQVTM, CDR2 ANQGSEA. The junction had 9 bases not matched to a gene; V was cut back by 4 bases and J by 10 bases. This CDR3 contains 13 residues. CDR3 bases: TGCAGCGTTGGTGTGGGACAGGGGAATTCCTACACCTTC. Protein sequence: CSVGVGQGNSYTF. The complete variable domain, with remaining parts taken from reference TRBV29-1 and TRBJ1-2, reads SAVISQKPSRDICQRGTSLTIQCQVDSQVTMMFWYRQQPGQSLTLIATANQGSEATYESGFVIDKFPISRPNLTFSTLTVSNMSPEDSSIYLCSVGVGQGNSYTFGSGTRLTVV.